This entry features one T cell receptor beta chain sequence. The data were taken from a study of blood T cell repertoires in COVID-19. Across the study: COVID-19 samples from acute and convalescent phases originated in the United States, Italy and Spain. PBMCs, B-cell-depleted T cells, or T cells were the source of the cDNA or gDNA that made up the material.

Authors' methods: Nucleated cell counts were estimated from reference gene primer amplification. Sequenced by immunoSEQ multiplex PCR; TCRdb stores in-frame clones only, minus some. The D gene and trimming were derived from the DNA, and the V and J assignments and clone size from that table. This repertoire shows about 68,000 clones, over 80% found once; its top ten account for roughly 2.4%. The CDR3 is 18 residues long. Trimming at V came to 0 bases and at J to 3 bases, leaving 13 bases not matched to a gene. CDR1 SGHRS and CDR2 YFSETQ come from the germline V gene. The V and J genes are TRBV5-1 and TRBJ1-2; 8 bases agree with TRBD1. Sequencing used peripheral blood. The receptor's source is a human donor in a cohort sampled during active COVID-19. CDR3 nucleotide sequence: TGCGCCAGCAGCTTGGCCCCAACTCTACAGGGGGGCCACTATGGCTACACCTTC. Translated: CASSLAPTLQGGHYGYTF.